This entry lists 23 T cell receptor beta chains sequenced from one sample in a study of technical replicates of blood from several donors. The data were produced by immunoSEQ multiplex PCR, yet TCRdb's version contains in-frame clones alone and is incomplete. Of 8,000 to 10,000 clones listed, around 91% were seen once; the top ten hold just under 9.5%. The sequenced sample was PBMCs. These receptors all come from a human donor in good health.

The chain has TRBV7-6 and TRBJ2-6; D possibly corresponds to TRBD2 (5 bases). CDR3 length: 16 amino acids. V was shortened by 3 bases and J by 1 base, with 10 bases between the two germline ends. Germline CDR1 and CDR2: SGHVS and FNYEAQ. The CDR3 DNA is TGTGCCAGCAGCTTGCAAACGGGGTCTGGGGCCAACGTCCTGACTTTC. Residues: CASSLQTGSGANVLTF.

The CDR3 DNA reads as TGTGCCAGCAGTCCAGGACTAGCAACGAACACCGGGGAGCTGTTTTTT. Its protein is CASSPGLATNTGELFF. V gene TRBV27 combines with J gene TRBJ2-2; 8 positions match TRBD2. Looked up from germline, CDR1 is MNHEY and CDR2 is SMNVEV (reference sequence). This CDR3 is 16 amino acids long. The J segment lost 0 bases and the V segment lost 5 bases, leaving 5 bases of the junction unmatched.

This sequence joins TRBV7-9 and TRBJ1-2; D is possibly TRBD1 (5 bases). Trimming took off 5 bases at V and 9 bases at J, with 13 bases between the two ends. Germline lookup yields CDR1 SEHNR and CDR2 FQNEAQ (reference sequence). The CDR3 length is 12 residues. As DNA, the CDR3 is TGTGCCAGCAGCCTGGAGGGGTCAAGCTACACCTTC. It yields the protein CASSLEGSSYTF.

The chain employs TRBV7-8 and TRBJ1-2; TRBD1 matches at 8 bases. The CDR3 sequence is 13 residues long. Per germline, CDR1 SGHVS and CDR2 FQNEAQ. V shed 4 bases and J 8 bases; nucleotides not matched to a gene: 6. The CDR3 bases are TGTGCCAGCAGCTCAGGACAGGGTGGGGGCTACACCTTC. Protein: CASSSGQGGGYTF.

This clone was counted a few times. The rearrangement links TRBV2 to TRBJ1-2; D may be TRBD1 (6 bases). The CDR3 totals 13 residues. Germline CDR1 reads SNHLY; CDR2 reads FYNNEI. V lost 0 bases and J 7 bases, leaving 9 bases between the germline ends. Here the CDR3 reads CASSEAAGVGYTF. The DNA for the CDR3 is TGTGCCAGCAGTGAAGCCGCAGGGGTTGGCTACACCTTC.

J is TRBJ2-5 and V is TRBV7-7; TRBD2 agrees at 11 bases. Germline V gives CDR1 SSHAT, CDR2 FNYEAQ (reference sequence). V dropped 5 bases and J dropped 5; count of bases not matched to a gene: 7. The CDR3 sequence is 15 residues long. The CDR3 region is CASSPGLAAGETQYF. The CDR3 DNA is TGTGCCAGCAGCCCGGGACTAGCGGCGGGGGAGACCCAGTACTTC.

The chain carries TRBV7-3 and TRBJ2-5, with a weak D call TRBD2 (5 bases). CDR1 SGHTA and CDR2 FQGTGA come from the germline V gene. The CDR3 covers 13 residues. Trimming removed 5 bases from V and 5 bases from J, with 12 bases in between. CDR3 sequence reads: CASSLWGAETQYF. In nucleotides, the CDR3 is TGTGCCAGCAGCCTCTGGGGAGCGGAGACCCAGTACTTC.

This rearrangement joins TRBV5-1 to TRBJ2-6; 7 bases fit TRBD1. V shed 3 bases, J shed 0 bases, and the junction held 9 bases outside the gene matches. Per germline, CDR1 SGHRS and CDR2 YFSETQ. The CDR3 is made up of 18 amino acids. The CDR3 here is CASSSVTGTVSGANVLTF. For the CDR3, the DNA is TGCGCCAGCAGCTCCGTGACAGGGACCGTCTCTGGGGCCAACGTCCTGACTTTC.

This clone occurred a few times. This sequence joins TRBV6-1 and TRBJ2-4; D gene uncertain. In germline, CDR1 is MNHNS, CDR2 SASEGT. Trimming removed 4 bases at V and 6 bases at J, with 7 bases between. The CDR3 has 12 residues. The CDR3 nucleotides read TGTGCCAGCAGTGGCGAGAGAAACATTCAGTACTTC. This translates into CASSGERNIQYF.

The rearrangement joins TRBV28 to TRBJ1-2; 8 bases are a match to TRBD1. The ends lost 1 base at V and 4 bases at J; junction bases unmatched: 5. The V gene's germline CDR1 is MDHEN and CDR2 SYDVKM. The CDR3 has 15 residues. The CDR3 reads CASSLFPGQAYGYTF. The DNA of the CDR3 is TGTGCCAGCAGTTTATTTCCGGGACAGGCCTATGGCTACACCTTC.

This chain connects TRBV7-9 to TRBJ2-7, with D possibly being TRBD2 (6 bases). V was clipped by 5 bases and J by 2 bases, with 16 bases between them. The CDR3 has 15 amino acids. Germline V gene lookup returns CDR1 SEHNR and CDR2 FQNEAQ (reference sequence). CDR3 DNA: TGTGCCAGCAGCCCTCTTGGGGGGTCGACCTACGAGCAGTACTTC. It specifies CASSPLGGSTYEQYF.

The rearrangement uses TRBV9 and TRBJ2-5; 13 bases agree with TRBD2. Germline assignment: CDR1 SGDLS and CDR2 YYNGEE. The CDR3 has 16 residues. J lost 4 bases, V lost 0 bases, and 3 bases had no gene match. Written as DNA, the CDR3 is TGTGCCAGCAGCGTAGAACTAGCGGGAGGGCGAGAGACCCAGTACTTC. Encoded protein: CASSVELAGGRETQYF.

The rearrangement joins TRBV28 to TRBJ2-3; D is ambiguous. V dropped 5 bases and J dropped 2 bases, with 14 bases sitting between them. Germline V gene data show CDR1 as MDHEN and CDR2 as SYDVKM. CDR3 length equals 15 residues. CDR3: CASSRLAVTTDTQYF. CDR3 sequence (DNA): TGTGCCAGCAGTAGACTTGCCGTTACCACAGATACGCAGTATTTT.

The V and J genes are TRBV28 and TRBJ2-3; 12 nucleotides agree with TRBD2. Trimming cost V 2 bases and J 6 bases; bases outside gene matches: 3. Looked up from germline, CDR1 is MDHEN and CDR2 is SYDVKM. The CDR3 totals 15 residues. DNA for the CDR3: TGTGCCAGCAGTTTACTAGCGGGAGGGACTGATACGCAGTATTTT. This gives the protein CASSLLAGGTDTQYF.

CDR3 bases: TGCGCCAGCAGCTTCTCTGGGATAGCGGGGGCCCAAGAGACCCAGTACTTC. The encoded protein is CASSFSGIAGAQETQYF. This sequence joins TRBV5-1 and TRBJ2-5; 9 bases map to TRBD2. Per the germline V gene, CDR1 is SGHRS and CDR2 is YFSETQ. This CDR3 spans 17 amino acids. The V segment lost 2 bases and the J segment 1 base; nucleotides outside the gene matches: 9.

This clone was seen just once. The chain carries TRBV6-1 and TRBJ2-3; 11 nucleotides line up with TRBD2. J lost 1 base, V lost 4 bases, and 1 base had no gene match. The CDR3 spans 15 residues. Germline values: CDR1 MNHNS, CDR2 SASEGT. CDR3: CASSGGLAGTDTQYF. Written as DNA, the CDR3 is TGTGCCAGCAGTGGGGGACTAGCGGGCACAGATACGCAGTATTTT.

The CDR3, as DNA: TGTGCCAGCAGTTATATGACTAGCACAGATACGCAGTATTTT. This encodes CASSYMTSTDTQYF. This sequence joins TRBV6-5 and TRBJ2-3; D is unresolved. The V gene lost 3 bases and the J gene lost 0 bases, with 7 bases spanning the gap. The CDR3 is 14 amino acids. Germline V gives CDR1 MNHEY, CDR2 SVGAGI.

V usage is TRBV5-1 and J usage is TRBJ2-2; 9 nucleotides align to TRBD2. CDR3 length: 18 amino acids. The trim removed 3 bases at V and 5 bases at J, leaving 14 bases unmatched. The germline V gene has CDR1 SGHRS and CDR2 YFSETQ. CDR3 loop: CASSSYLAGGVRTGELFF. DNA of the CDR3: TGCGCCAGCAGCTCCTATCTCGCGGGAGGGGTTCGGACCGGGGAGCTGTTTTTT.

This rearrangement joins TRBV5-8 to TRBJ1-5, with D perhaps matching TRBD1 (6 bases). V was shortened by 0 bases and J by 0 bases, with 22 bases between the two germline ends. CDR1 and CDR2 from the germline V gene are SGHTS and YDEGEE. This CDR3 region has 20 residues. CDR3: CASSLVDSIGGHYSNQPQHF. CDR3 sequence (DNA): TGTGCCAGCAGCTTGGTTGATTCGATAGGGGGTCACTATAGCAATCAGCCCCAGCATTTT.

The table lists this clone with a few counts. The CDR3 loop reads CASSLGQVYEQYF. CDR3 DNA sequence: TGTGCCAGCAGTTTGGGGCAAGTTTACGAGCAGTACTTC. The chain carries TRBV28 and TRBJ2-7, with D perhaps TRBD1 (5 bases). Germline CDR1 is MDHEN and CDR2 is SYDVKM. Trimming left V 3 bases short and J 4 bases short, with 10 bases between. This CDR3 spans 13 amino acids. Using reference TRBV28 and TRBJ2-7 for the parts outside the CDR3, the full variable domain is DVKVTQSSRYLVKRTGEKVFLECVQDMDHENMFWYRQDPGLGLRLIYFSYDVKMKEKGDIPEGYSVSREKKERFSLILESASTNQTSMYLCASSLGQVYEQYFGPGTRLTVT.

The chain employs TRBV9 and TRBJ2-5; TRBD1 matches 9 bases. The CDR3 sequence is 17 residues long. Germline CDR1 and CDR2: SGDLS and YYNGEE. The V segment lost 0 bases and the J segment 0 bases; nucleotides outside the gene matches: 6. The CDR3 sequence is CASSVGVGTGNQETQYF. The CDR3 region has the DNA TGTGCCAGCAGCGTAGGCGTCGGGACAGGGAACCAAGAGACCCAGTACTTC.

The chain has TRBV9 and TRBJ2-7, with TRBD1 identical over 7 bases. Germline V gene sequence: CDR1 SGDLS, CDR2 YYNGEE. V lost 3 bases, J lost 0 bases, and 3 bases stayed unmatched. The CDR3 is 14 amino acids. The CDR3 sequence: CASSGGGSSYEQYF. The CDR3 coding sequence is TGTGCCAGCAGCGGAGGGGGCAGCTCCTACGAGCAGTACTTC.

The rearrangement uses TRBV27 and TRBJ2-1; 8 bases fit TRBD2. The V gene end was trimmed by 5 bases and the J gene end by 6 bases; junction bases not matched to a gene: 15. The CDR3 totals 17 residues. From germline, CDR1 is MNHEY and CDR2 SMNVEV (reference sequence). The CDR3 DNA follows: TGTGCCAGCAGTAACCTAGCGGGCGGATCTGGGGGCAATGAGCAGTTCTTC. Encoded protein: CASSNLAGGSGGNEQFF.